The clone carrying this TCR beta chain was detected a few times. Its cognate antigen is unknown. This sample was taken from a study of beta chain features in type 1 diabetes. Of the isolated RNA, all was reverse transcribed, and so the sequenced material was expressed TCRB transcripts. Approximately 3.4 million reads, on average, came from each naive, central memory and regulatory T cell sample. Produced via immunoSEQ multiplex PCR; TCRdb's table is partial and in-frame only. The table lists roughly 450,000 clones, over 10% of them singletons. Overall study findings and caveats: Fewer junction insertions and more nucleotide deletions appeared in type 1 diabetes patients.

Between the trimmed V and J ends, which lost 1 base and 3 bases, there was a span of 12 bases. Germline V gene data show CDR1 as SGHRS and CDR2 as YFSETQ. The CDR3 consists of 15 residues. The sample comprised naive CD4+ T cells from blood. The sequence was obtained from a woman aged 18-29 years in good health. V usage is TRBV5-1 and J usage is TRBJ2-3; no clear D. The CDR3 DNA is TGCGCCAGCAGCTTGAGATCGCCTTGGACAGATACGCAGTATTTT. This encodes CASSLRSPWTDTQYF.